The rows below give T cell receptor beta chains drawn from one sample of a study of T cells in Graves' hyperthyroidism and ophthalmopathy. TCRdb reanalysed the multiplex PCR reads using MiXCR and keeps one entry per CDR3 protein. The table has more than 650,000 distinct CDR3 sequences, 13% to 15% seen once; the top ten hold roughly a tenth. The specimen sequenced was blood. The receptors were sampled from a woman younger than 30 with Graves' hyperthyroidism. Both conserved end residues are trimmed from each CDR3.

V	J	CDR3
TRBV6-2/TRBV6-3	TRBJ1-5	ASSYPDTFSNQPQH
TRBV19	TRBJ2-7	ASRVGQGLYEQY
TRBV16	TRBJ1-1	ASSPSSTGNTEAF
TRBV19	TRBJ1-2	ASSMLGSANYGYT
TRBV28	TRBJ2-4	ASTPGGEDIQY
TRBV7-9	TRBJ2-5	ASSARLAGLQTQY
TRBV10-3	TRBJ2-3	AISESNRGTDTQY
TRBV12-3/TRBV12-4	TRBJ1-1	ASSRNSPSTEAF
TRBV6-1	TRBJ2-3	ASSEYRTDTQY
TRBV7-9	TRBJ2-1	ASSFGVPGDEQF
TRBV4-1	TRBJ2-7	ASSQGIREGGNPYEQY
TRBV12-3/TRBV12-4	TRBJ2-2	ATKTGLRRYTSNTGELF
TRBV6-4	TRBJ2-1	ASSEGIEQF
TRBV20-1	TRBJ2-3	SPLRTRGTDTQY
TRBV29-1	TRBJ2-3	SVDSGWVSYTQY
TRBV5-1	TRBJ1-1	ASSPDGGRVMNTEAF
TRBV20-1	TRBJ1-4	SAREYRAGEKLF
TRBV12-3/TRBV12-4	TRBJ1-5	ASTGTLKRNQPQH
TRBV3-1	TRBJ2-7	ASSPTGTGAYEQY
TRBV28	TRBJ2-7	ASSSADSYEQY
TRBV19	TRBJ2-5	ASSRPGTGETQY
TRBV3-1	TRBJ1-4	ASSQKGTGSFIGKLF
TRBV19	TRBJ2-7	ASSFQLAGTYEQY
TRBV24-1	TRBJ1-2	ATSDQTGGYGYT
TRBV3-1	TRBJ2-1	PSGQRGEQF
TRBV7-6	TRBJ2-1	ASSIDNEQF
TRBV12-3/TRBV12-4	TRBJ1-2	ASSLLGDGYT
TRBV6-1	TRBJ2-7	ASSDRGRATYEQY
TRBV7-8	TRBJ2-7	ASSLAGTLVDEQY
TRBV7-9	TRBJ1-3	ASSSLRGSSGNTIY
TRBV4-1	TRBJ2-1	ASSLPDGNEQF
TRBV20-1	TRBJ2-4	SPQGATGIQY
TRBV11-3	TRBJ2-3	ASSATTSCTDTQY
TRBV9	TRBJ2-2	ASSGKGPSVDTGELF
TRBV12-3/TRBV12-4	TRBJ1-2	ASSRRQAVAVYT
TRBV5-1	TRBJ2-7	ASSTFGLAGGSQQY
TRBV5-5	TRBJ2-5	ASSFTSGGETQY
TRBV2	TRBJ2-7	ASSRREQY
TRBV30	TRBJ2-7	ASKTGGRYEQY
TRBV7-3	TRBJ2-3	ASSLMQGGTDTQY
TRBV7-9	TRBJ2-7	ASSGGGRYEQY
TRBV19	TRBJ2-3	ASRSGRAADTQY
TRBV2	TRBJ1-5	ASRGDTVSNQPQH
TRBV7-9	TRBJ2-7	ASSLAVLEGEPPYEQY
TRBV2	TRBJ1-2	ASSASNVYGYT
TRBV30	TRBJ2-1	ACTPTTVSPYNEQF